The 7 T cell receptor beta chains given below trace back to one sample, sequenced in a study of blood T cell repertoires in COVID-19. The method was immunoSEQ multiplex PCR; TCRdb's version includes in-frame clones alone and lacks a portion of them. This repertoire shows approximately 150,000 clones, less than 85% found once; its top ten account for approximately 17%. The specimen was peripheral blood. The receptors shown here come from a woman of 80 years or more with acute or convalescent COVID-19.

The rearrangement uses TRBV7-8 and TRBJ2-7; the match to TRBD2 covers 11 bases. The ends lost 0 bases at V and 3 bases at J; junction bases unmatched: 1. The germline CDR1 and CDR2 sequences are SGHVS and FQNEAQ. CDR3 length: 15 amino acids. The DNA of the CDR3 is TGTGCCAGCAGCTTAGCCCTAGCGGGAGGCTACGAGCAGTACTTC. Encoded protein: CASSLALAGGYEQYF.

For this clone: Other nucleotide sequences in the sample specify the same CDR3. V is TRBV18 and J is TRBJ1-4; D may be TRBD1 (6 bases). The CDR3 extends over 13 amino acids. V gave up 6 bases and J gave up 5 bases, with 10 bases separating them. Germline-derived CDR1 and CDR2 are KGHSH and LQKENI. The CDR3 sequence is CASSLGQNEKLFF. CDR3 sequence (DNA): TGTGCCAGCTCCCTAGGACAGAATGAAAAACTGTTTTTT.

The chain combines TRBV7-6 with TRBJ2-5; 9 bases fit TRBD2. The germline V gene has CDR1 SGHVS and CDR2 FNYEAQ. The CDR3 spans 17 residues. The junction had 9 bases not matched to a gene; V was cut back by 0 bases and J by 4 bases. The CDR3 DNA reads as TGTGCCAGCAGCTTAGCGTTAGCGGGAGTTGGGAGAGAGACCCAGTACTTC. This translates into CASSLALAGVGRETQYF.

The chain combines TRBV15 with TRBJ1-4, with 8 bases lining up with TRBD1. V shed 2 bases, J shed 4 bases, and the junction held 3 bases outside the gene matches. CDR3 length: 15 amino acids. CDR1 and CDR2 from the germline V gene are LNHNV and YYDKDF (reference sequence). CDR3 DNA: TGTGCCACCAGCAGACAAGGACAGGGTAATGAAAAACTGTTTTTT. It is translated as CATSRQGQGNEKLFF.

This chain uses TRBV10-3 with TRBJ1-2; tentatively, D is TRBD1 (6 bases). Germline lookup yields CDR1 ENHRY and CDR2 SYGVKD. With 3 bases removed from V and 7 bases from J, the gap between germline ends came to 12 bases. This CDR3 has 13 amino acids. This chain's CDR3 is CAISDGGAGGYTF. The CDR3 DNA sequence: TGTGCCATCAGTGATGGGGGGGCAGGTGGCTACACCTTC.

The gene calls are TRBV21-1 and TRBJ2-3; TRBD2 is taken as the D call from the table, unchecked against the DNA. TRBV21-1 is noted as a pseudogene. CDR3 length equals 16 residues. The CDR3 DNA reads TGTGCCACTCCCCAGGGCCGGGACTATCACACAGATACGCAGTATTTT. As protein: CATPQGRDYHTDTQYF.

The chain is built from TRBV4-1 and TRBJ2-7; 9 bases are a match to TRBD2. V lost 8 bases and J lost 1; bases outside the gene matches: 15. This CDR3 comprises 17 residues. Germline V gives CDR1 MGHRA, CDR2 YSYEKL. In DNA form, the CDR3 reads TGCGCCAGCGGGCCCGACCTCTGGCGGGAGGGATCCTACGAGCAGTACTTC. Protein sequence: CASGPDLWREGSYEQYF.